Listed below are T cell receptor beta chains from one sample, sequenced in a study of early T cells in non-severe SARS-CoV-2 infection. TCRdb fed the 5' RACE reads into MiXCR, producing one record per CDR3 protein. The table records tens of thousands of distinct CDR3 sequences, 7.5% to 9% of them present only once. The sequenced sample was whole blood, obtained at baseline. Source of these receptors: an adult who was a healthcare worker with PCR-confirmed SARS-CoV-2 infection or an uninfected control (not recorded which). CDR3s include the opening cysteine and the closing phenylalanine or tryptophan.

V	J	CDR3
TRBV28	TRBJ1-1	CASRTGLNTEAFF
TRBV7-9	TRBJ1-6	CASSLAQYNSPLHF
TRBV4-1	TRBJ1-5	CASTLFPGQGTSNQPQHF
TRBV6-1	TRBJ2-7	CASSVVGDEQYF
TRBV6-1	TRBJ1-3	CASIGGSGNTIYF
TRBV11-2	TRBJ2-3	CASSHPTLSTDTQYF
TRBV6-5	TRBJ2-1	CASSYSPPGSYNEQFF
TRBV6-6	TRBJ1-4	CASSPSFTTNEKLFF
TRBV20-1	TRBJ1-2	CSARSGNRPPNYGYTF
TRBV5-5	TRBJ1-1	CASSPGQGSPEAFF
TRBV7-2	TRBJ1-1	CASSQSSTGGSEAFF
TRBV4-2	TRBJ2-7	CASSPHRELGSEQYF
TRBV3-1	TRBJ1-2	CASSLSLQPNYGYTF
TRBV2	TRBJ2-7	CASRPGTSFPGEQYF
TRBV3-1	TRBJ2-1	CASSHHSSPNEQFF
TRBV5-5	TRBJ2-5	CASSYTSGEETQYF
TRBV5-1	TRBJ2-1	CASSIYNEQFF
TRBV6-6	TRBJ1-3	CASSYSPQGGNTIYF
TRBV5-5	TRBJ1-2	CASSLGAGGDGYTF
TRBV4-1	TRBJ2-1	CASSRSSGLYNEQFF
TRBV12-3/TRBV12-4	TRBJ2-2	CASSSTPRFGGAEYTGELFF
TRBV5-4	TRBJ2-5	CASSFGQVRETQYF
TRBV20-1	TRBJ2-7	CSARELRQGYEQYF